This T cell receptor beta chain is from a study of T cells in Graves' hyperthyroidism and ophthalmopathy. This clonotype was seen many times. Its antigen remains unknown. A lack of ophthalmopathy progression within 18 months defined stable Graves' hyperthyroidism. Lactation, pregnancy, other autoimmune disease or uncontrolled infection excluded patients. There were TCR beta CDR3 regions amplified from RNA transcripts. The TCR CDR3 first-round RT-PCR relied on the HTBI primer set. TCRdb reprocessed the multiplex PCR reads via MiXCR and lists one record per CDR3 protein. The sample records a few hundred thousand distinct CDR3 sequences, approximately 44% being singletons. Study-level points and caveats: Ophthalmopathy and stable hyperthyroidism were told apart by a 13 V-J model. Among thyroid clonotypes expanded above 0.001, most also appeared in blood.

CDR3 length equals 15 residues. Germline CDR1 reads MGHRA; CDR2 reads YSYEKL. Trimming cost V 4 bases and J 7 bases, with 14 bases left between them. The TCR originated in a woman aged 18-29 years with Graves' hyperthyroidism. The specimen was peripheral blood or thyroid tissue (not recorded which). The chain combines TRBV4-1 with TRBJ1-6; tentatively, D is TRBD1 (5 bases). The CDR3 DNA follows: TGCGCCAGCAGCCCTGGGACCTCGGTAAATTCACCCCTCCACTTT. Translating gives CASSPGTSVNSPLHF.